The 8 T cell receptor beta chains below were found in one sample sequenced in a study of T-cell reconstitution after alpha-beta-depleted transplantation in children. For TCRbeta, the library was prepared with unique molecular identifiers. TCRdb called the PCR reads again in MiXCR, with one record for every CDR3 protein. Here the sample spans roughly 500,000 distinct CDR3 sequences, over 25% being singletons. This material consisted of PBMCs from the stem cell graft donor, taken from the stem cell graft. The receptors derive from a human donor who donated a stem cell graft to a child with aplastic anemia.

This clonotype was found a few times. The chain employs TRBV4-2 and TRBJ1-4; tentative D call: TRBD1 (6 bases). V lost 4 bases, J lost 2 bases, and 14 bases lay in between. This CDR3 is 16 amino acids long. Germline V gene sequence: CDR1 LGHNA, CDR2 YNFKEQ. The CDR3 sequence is CASSLAGEVTNEKLFF. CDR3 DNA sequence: TGTGCCAGCAGCCTCGCAGGGGAGGTGACTAATGAAAAACTGTTTTTT.

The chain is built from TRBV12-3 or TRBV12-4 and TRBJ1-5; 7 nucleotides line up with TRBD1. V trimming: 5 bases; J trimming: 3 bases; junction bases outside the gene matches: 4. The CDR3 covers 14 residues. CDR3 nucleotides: TGTGCCAGCAGTCCAGGGGGACTCAATCAGCCCCAGCATTTT. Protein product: CASSPGGLNQPQHF.

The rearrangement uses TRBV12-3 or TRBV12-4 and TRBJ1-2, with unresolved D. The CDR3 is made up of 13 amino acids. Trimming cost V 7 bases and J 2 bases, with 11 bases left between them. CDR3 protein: CASTSDKNYGYTF. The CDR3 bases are TGTGCCAGCACTTCCGACAAAAACTATGGCTACACCTTC.

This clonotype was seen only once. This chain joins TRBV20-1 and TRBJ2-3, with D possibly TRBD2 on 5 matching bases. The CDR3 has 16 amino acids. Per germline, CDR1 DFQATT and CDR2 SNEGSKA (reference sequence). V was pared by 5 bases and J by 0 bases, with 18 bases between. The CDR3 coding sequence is TGCAGTGCTCACAGCGTCCTTGAGGGTAGCACAGATACGCAGTATTTT. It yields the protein CSAHSVLEGSTDTQYF.

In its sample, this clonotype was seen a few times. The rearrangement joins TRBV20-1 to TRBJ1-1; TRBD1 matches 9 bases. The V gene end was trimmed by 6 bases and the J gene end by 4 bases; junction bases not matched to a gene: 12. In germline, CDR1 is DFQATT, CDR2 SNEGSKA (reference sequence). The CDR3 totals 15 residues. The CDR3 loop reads CSAPEYRGRGTEAFF. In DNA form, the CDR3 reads TGCAGTGCCCCAGAATACAGGGGGCGAGGCACTGAAGCTTTCTTT.

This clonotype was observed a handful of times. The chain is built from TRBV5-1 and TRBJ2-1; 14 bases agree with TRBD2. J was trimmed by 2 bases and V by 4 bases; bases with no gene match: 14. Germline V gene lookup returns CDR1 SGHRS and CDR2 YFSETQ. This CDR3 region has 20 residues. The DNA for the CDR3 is TGCGCCAGCAGCCGTGCCGGGACTAGCGGGAGTCTGACAACCTACAATGAGCAGTTCTTC. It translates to CASSRAGTSGSLTTYNEQFF.

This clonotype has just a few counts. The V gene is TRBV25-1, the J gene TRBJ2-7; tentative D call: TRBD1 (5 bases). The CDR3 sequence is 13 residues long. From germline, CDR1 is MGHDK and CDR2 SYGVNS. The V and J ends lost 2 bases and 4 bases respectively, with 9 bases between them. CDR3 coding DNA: TGTGCCAGCAGTGAAGTAAGGGGATACGAGCAGTACTTC. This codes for CASSEVRGYEQYF.

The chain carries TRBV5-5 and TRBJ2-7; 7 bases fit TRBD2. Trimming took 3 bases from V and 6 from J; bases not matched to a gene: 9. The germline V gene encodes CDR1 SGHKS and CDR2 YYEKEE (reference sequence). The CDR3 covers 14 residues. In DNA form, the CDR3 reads TGTGCCAGCAGCTCCGGGACTAATGTAGGCGAGCAGTACTTC. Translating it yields CASSSGTNVGEQYF.